The T cell receptor (beta chain) under discussion was sequenced for a study of T cells in localized non-small cell lung cancer. The germline V gene encodes CDR1 MNHEY and CDR2 SVGAGI. The V end was cut by 0 bases, the J end by 3 bases, with 11 bases between. The CDR3 is made up of 15 amino acids. This clone is a singleton in its sample. No antigen is known for it. Study conclusions and caveats: Out of the top 100 tumor clones, a median around 60 were seen in adjacent lung.

Produced via immunoSEQ multiplex PCR; TCRdb's table is partial and in-frame only. This repertoire shows around 30,000 clones, around 90% found once; its top ten account for 25% to 35%. The receptor comes from a female donor of 60 years or more with stage I lung adenocarcinoma. The chain carries TRBV6-5 and TRBJ2-5, with TRBD1 as a possible D gene (6 bases). The source material was peripheral blood, sampled before any cancer treatment. The CDR3 loop is CASSYSNGQKETQYF. Written as DNA, the CDR3 is TGTGCCAGCAGTTACTCAAACGGACAGAAAGAGACCCAGTACTTC.